These 17 T cell receptor beta chains share one sample of origin, sequenced in a study of T cells after yellow fever vaccination. MiXCR, applied by TCRdb to the 5' RACE reads, yields one record per CDR3 protein. This table holds about 510,000 distinct CDR3 sequences, roughly 22% found once. The material sequenced was PBMCs, taken 21 days after the first yellow fever vaccination. The receptors come from a man younger than 35 who received the YFV17D yellow fever vaccine.

The chain couples TRBV12-3 or TRBV12-4 to TRBJ2-5, with 8 nucleotides matching TRBD2. The CDR3 loop spans 15 amino acids. Germline trimming cut 6 bases from V and 5 bases from J; bases unmatched to any gene: 11. This CDR3 reads CASRTRRGGRETQYF. CDR3 bases: TGTGCCAGCAGGACCCGCCGGGGGGGTCGTGAGACCCAGTACTTC.

The rearrangement uses TRBV18 and TRBJ2-3; TRBD2 is a possible D gene (7 bases). The CDR3 covers 14 residues. Germline values: CDR1 KGHSH, CDR2 LQKENI. V lost 6 bases to trimming and J lost 4 bases, with 14 bases between them. The CDR3 bases are TGTGCCAGCTCGCGGGGGCCGGGTCCAGATACGCAGTATTTT. This encodes CASSRGPGPDTQYF.

The chain joins TRBV7-3 to TRBJ1-1; no definite D call. The CDR3 runs to 13 residues. Trimming left V 4 bases short and J 6 bases short, with 12 bases between. Germline CDR1 is SGHTA and CDR2 is FQGTGA. The CDR3 sequence is CASSSGRVAEAFF. CDR3 DNA: TGTGCCAGCAGCTCAGGCCGGGTTGCTGAAGCTTTCTTT.

This clonotype occurred a few times. This chain connects TRBV20-1 to TRBJ2-2; 7 bases match TRBD1. Germline V gene data show CDR1 as DFQATT and CDR2 as SNEGSKA (reference sequence). The junction had 10 bases not matched to a gene; V was cut back by 5 bases and J by 4 bases. The CDR3 consists of 15 residues. For the CDR3, the DNA is TGCAGTGCTGGGGGTGGACAGGTTCGCACCGGGGAGCTGTTTTTT. Translation: CSAGGGQVRTGELFF.

This clonotype was counted between two and nine times. The chain carries TRBV20-1 and TRBJ1-3; unclear D gene. The germline V and J ends were trimmed by 4 bases and 0 bases, with 7 bases remaining between them. Looked up from germline, CDR1 is DFQATT and CDR2 is SNEGSKA (reference sequence). The CDR3 sequence is 13 residues long. The CDR3 bases are TGCAGTGCTACCCGGGCCTCTGGAAACACCATATATTTT. Translating gives CSATRASGNTIYF.

This clonotype has a handful of counts. The gene calls are TRBV20-1 and TRBJ2-1; 10 nucleotides agree with TRBD2. The CDR3 consists of 14 residues. V shed 3 bases, J shed 7 bases, and the junction held 6 bases outside the gene matches. The germline V gene encodes CDR1 DFQATT and CDR2 SNEGSKA (reference sequence). CDR3 nucleotide sequence: TGCAGTGCTAGCCTAGCGGGGGTGGGGAATGAGCAGTTCTTC. This gives the protein CSASLAGVGNEQFF.

Only a few counts were recorded for this clonotype. The rearrangement uses TRBV18 and TRBJ1-1; 8 bases match TRBD1. Germline CDR1 reads KGHSH; CDR2 reads LQKENI. The CDR3 sequence is 14 residues long. The ends lost 8 bases at V and 3 bases at J; junction bases unmatched: 8. CDR3 sequence reads: CASPGGASDTEAFF. CDR3 DNA: TGTGCCAGCCCAGGGGGCGCGTCGGACACTGAAGCTTTCTTT.

The table lists this clonotype with a few counts. The chain has TRBV9 and TRBJ2-5; no definite D call. Germline V gene sequence: CDR1 SGDLS, CDR2 YYNGEE. This CDR3 contains 15 residues. The V end was cut by 2 bases, the J end by 1 base, with 12 bases between. CDR3 DNA sequence: TGTGCCAGCAGCGTTTCCCCCATGACCCAAGAGACCCAGTACTTC. Residues: CASSVSPMTQETQYF.

The V and J genes are TRBV5-5 and TRBJ1-2; perhaps TRBD1 as D (5 bases). CDR1 and CDR2 from the germline V gene are SGHKS and YYEKEE (reference sequence). This CDR3 comprises 14 residues. V gave up 2 bases and J gave up 7 bases, with 15 bases separating them. CDR3 in amino acids: CASSLPGRGLGYTF. Written as DNA, the CDR3 is TGTGCCAGCAGCTTACCGGGACGAGGACTTGGCTACACCTTC. Based on the CDR3 plus reference TRBV5-5 and TRBJ1-2, the full variable domain is DAGVTQSPTHLIKTRGQQVTLRCSPISGHKSVSWYQQVLGQGPQFIFQYYEKEERGRGNFPDRFSARQFPNYSSELNVNALLLGDSALYLCASSLPGRGLGYTFGSGTRLTVV.

This clonotype was recorded a few times. CDR3 in DNA: TGCAGTGCTAGCGGGGACGACACAGATACGCAGTATTTT. The encoded protein is CSASGDDTDTQYF. The gene calls are TRBV20-1 and TRBJ2-3; the D call may be TRBD1 or TRBD2 (5 bases each). The CDR3 is made up of 13 amino acids. Germline loops: CDR1 DFQATT, CDR2 SNEGSKA (reference sequence). Trimming shortened V by 3 bases and J by 2 bases, and 9 bases separated the two germline ends.

The CDR3 sequence: CASSLGAGGPYSEQFF. In DNA, the CDR3 is TGTGCCAGCAGCTTAGGGGCGGGGGGGCCTTATAGTGAGCAGTTCTTC. The rearrangement joins TRBV11-2 to TRBJ2-1; TRBD2 matches 9 bases. Germline V gene sequence: CDR1 SGHAT, CDR2 FQNNGV. The CDR3 totals 16 residues. V shed 1 base and J 9 bases; nucleotides not matched to a gene: 10.

The gene calls are TRBV5-5 and TRBJ2-1, with D perhaps matching TRBD1 (5 bases). The CDR3 totals 13 residues. Trimming pared 4 bases from V and 5 bases from J, leaving 10 bases between. Germline V CDR1 and CDR2: SGHKS, YYEKEE (reference sequence). The chain's CDR3 is CASSPDSHNEQFF. The CDR3 nucleotides are TGTGCCAGCAGCCCAGACAGTCACAATGAGCAGTTCTTC. Using reference TRBV5-5 and TRBJ2-1 for the parts outside the CDR3, the full variable domain is DAGVTQSPTHLIKTRGQQVTLRCSPISGHKSVSWYQQVLGQGPQFIFQYYEKEERGRGNFPDRFSARQFPNYSSELNVNALLLGDSALYLCASSPDSHNEQFFGPGTRLTVL.

This chain links TRBV4-3 with TRBJ2-7; TRBD1 agrees at 7 bases. Germline CDR1 and CDR2: LGHNA and YSLEER. The CDR3 extends over 15 amino acids. J was trimmed by 4 bases and V by 0 bases; bases with no gene match: 6. The CDR3 nucleotides read TGCGCCAGCAGCCAAGATCGGGTCAGGGGGTACGAGCAGTACTTC. Translation gives CASSQDRVRGYEQYF.

The rearrangement links TRBV20-1 to TRBJ1-1; 8 bases map to TRBD1. The CDR3 is made up of 17 amino acids. The germline gives CDR1 DFQATT, CDR2 SNEGSKA (reference sequence). V lost 1 base, J lost 5 bases, and 15 bases stayed unmatched. The CDR3 DNA sequence: TGCAGTGCTAGAGGGGACTCGCCCGACAGGGGTGGGACTGAAGCTTTCTTT. It specifies CSARGDSPDRGGTEAFF.

The CDR3 here is CASSMGVLSSYEQYF. DNA of the CDR3: TGTGCCAGTAGTATGGGGGTCCTAAGCTCCTACGAGCAGTACTTC. The rearrangement uses TRBV19 and TRBJ2-7, with D possibly being TRBD1 or TRBD2 (5 bases each). The CDR3 is made up of 15 amino acids. V was trimmed by 3 bases and J by 0 bases, leaving 12 bases between them. Germline CDR1 LNHDA, CDR2 SQIVND (reference sequence).

This clonotype was observed many times. This chain links TRBV18 with TRBJ2-3; TRBD1 might be the D (5 bases). Germline CDR1 KGHSH, CDR2 LQKENI. Deletions cut 2 bases from V and 11 bases from J, with 11 bases between. The CDR3 consists of 12 residues. CDR3 region: CASSPKGRKQYF. DNA of the CDR3: TGTGCCAGCTCACCAAAGGGGCGCAAGCAGTATTTT. Together with reference TRBV18 and TRBJ2-3, the CDR3 gives the full variable domain: NAGVMQNPRHLVRRRGQEARLRCSPMKGHSHVYWYRQLPEEGLKFMVYLQKENIIDESGMPKERFSAEFPKEGPSILRIQQVVRGDSAAYFCASSPKGRKQYFGPGTRLTVL.

This clonotype was seen a few times. The J gene is TRBJ2-1, the V gene TRBV18; 8 bases are a match to TRBD2. V dropped 8 bases and J dropped 9; count of bases not matched to a gene: 15. The CDR3 extends over 15 amino acids. CDR1 and CDR2 from the germline V gene are KGHSH and LQKENI. The CDR3 reads CASGPQGLGLLEQFF. CDR3 DNA: TGTGCCAGCGGACCGCAGGGACTAGGGCTTCTTGAGCAGTTCTTC.